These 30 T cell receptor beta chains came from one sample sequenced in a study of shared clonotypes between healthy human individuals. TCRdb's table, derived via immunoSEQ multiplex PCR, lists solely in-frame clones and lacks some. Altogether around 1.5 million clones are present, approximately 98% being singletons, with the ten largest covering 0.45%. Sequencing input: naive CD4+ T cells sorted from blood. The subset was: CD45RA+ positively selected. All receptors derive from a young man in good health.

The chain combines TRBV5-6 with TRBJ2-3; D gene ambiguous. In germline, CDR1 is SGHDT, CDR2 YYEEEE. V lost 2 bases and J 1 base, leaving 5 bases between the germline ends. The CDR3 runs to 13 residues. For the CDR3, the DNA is TGTGCCAGCAGCTTCCAGGGCACAGATACGCAGTATTTT. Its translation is CASSFQGTDTQYF.

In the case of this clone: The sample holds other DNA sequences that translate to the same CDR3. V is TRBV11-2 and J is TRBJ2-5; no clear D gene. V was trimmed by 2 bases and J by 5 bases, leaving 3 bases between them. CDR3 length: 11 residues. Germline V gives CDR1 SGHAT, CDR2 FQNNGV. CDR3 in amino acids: CASSLQETQYF. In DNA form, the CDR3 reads TGTGCCAGCAGCTTACAGGAGACCCAGTACTTC.

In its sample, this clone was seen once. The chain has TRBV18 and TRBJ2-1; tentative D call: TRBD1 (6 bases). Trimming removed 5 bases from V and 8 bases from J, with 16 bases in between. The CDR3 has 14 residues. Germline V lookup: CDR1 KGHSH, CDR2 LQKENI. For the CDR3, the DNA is TGTGCCAGCTCATCGAGGGACACTATGTATGAGCAGTTCTTC. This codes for CASSSRDTMYEQFF.

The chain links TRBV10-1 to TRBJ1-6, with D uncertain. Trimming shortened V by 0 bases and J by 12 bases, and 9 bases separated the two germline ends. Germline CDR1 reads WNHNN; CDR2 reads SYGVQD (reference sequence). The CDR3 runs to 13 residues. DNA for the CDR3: TGCGCCAGCAGTGAGTCAACGGGTTTACCCCTCCACTTT. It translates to CASSESTGLPLHF.

CDR3 sequence reads: CASSTRGQGPSYEQYF. CDR3 sequence (DNA): TGTGCCAGCAGTACACGGGGACAGGGACCCTCCTACGAGCAGTACTTC. The chain has TRBV6-6 and TRBJ2-7; TRBD1 matches at 9 bases. Looked up from germline, CDR1 is MNHNY and CDR2 is SVGAGI (reference sequence). Trimming removed 5 bases from V and 0 bases from J; junction bases left unmatched: 8. The CDR3 spans 16 residues.

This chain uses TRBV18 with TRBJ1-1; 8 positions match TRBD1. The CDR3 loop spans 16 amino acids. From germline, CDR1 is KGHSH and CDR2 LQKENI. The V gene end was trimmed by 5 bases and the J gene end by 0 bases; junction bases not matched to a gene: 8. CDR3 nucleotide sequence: TGTGCCAGCTCAAGGGACAGGAGACCGTTGAACACTGAAGCTTTCTTT. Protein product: CASSRDRRPLNTEAFF.

CDR3 region: CASSSNSAYEQYF. DNA of the CDR3: TGCGCCAGCAGTTCGAACAGTGCCTACGAGCAGTACTTC. This chain uses TRBV5-1 with TRBJ2-7; D is undetermined. Trimming cost V 5 bases and J 2 bases, with 11 bases left between them. The CDR3 extends over 13 amino acids. Germline CDR1 is SGHRS and CDR2 is YFSETQ. Complete variable domain (other parts from reference TRBV5-1 and TRBJ2-7): KAGVTQTPRYLIKTRGQQVTLSCSPISGHRSVSWYQQTPGQGLQFLFEYFSETQRNKGNFPGRFSGRQFSNSRSEMNVSTLELGDSALYLCASSSNSAYEQYFGPGTRLTVT.

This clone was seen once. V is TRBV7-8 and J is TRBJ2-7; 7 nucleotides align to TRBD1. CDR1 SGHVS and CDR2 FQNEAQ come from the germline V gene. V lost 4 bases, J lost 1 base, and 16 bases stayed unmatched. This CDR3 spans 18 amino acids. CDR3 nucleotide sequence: TGTGCCAGCAGCTGGAGAGACAGGGCGCAACTTAAATCCTACGAGCAGTACTTC. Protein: CASSWRDRAQLKSYEQYF. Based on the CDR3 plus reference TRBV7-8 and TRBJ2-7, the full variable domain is GAGVSQSPRYKVAKRGQDVALRCDPISGHVSLFWYQQALGQGPEFLTYFQNEAQLDKSGLPSDRFFAERPEGSVSTLKIQRTQQEDSAVYLCASSWRDRAQLKSYEQYFGPGTRLTVT.

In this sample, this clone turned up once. The CDR3 DNA follows: TGTGCCAGCAGCTTAAAGGGGTATAATCAGCCCCAGCATTTT. Protein: CASSLKGYNQPQHF. This chain uses TRBV7-3 with TRBJ1-5; tentative D call: TRBD1 (5 bases). CDR3 length: 14 residues. V shed 1 base and J shed 4 bases, with 8 bases lying between them. Germline V CDR1 and CDR2: SGHTA, FQGTGA.

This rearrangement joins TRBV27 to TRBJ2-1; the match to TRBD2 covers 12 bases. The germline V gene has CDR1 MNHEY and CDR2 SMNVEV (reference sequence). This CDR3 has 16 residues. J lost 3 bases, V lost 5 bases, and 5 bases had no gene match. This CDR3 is CASSPRTSGNYNEQFF. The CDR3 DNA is TGTGCCAGCAGTCCGCGGACTAGCGGGAACTACAATGAGCAGTTCTTC.

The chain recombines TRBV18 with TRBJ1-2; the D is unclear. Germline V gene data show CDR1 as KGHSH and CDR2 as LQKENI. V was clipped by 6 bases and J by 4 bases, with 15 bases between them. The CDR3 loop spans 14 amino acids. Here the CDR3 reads CASSPGITGYGYTF. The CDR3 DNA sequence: TGTGCCAGCTCCCCCGGGATAACCGGCTATGGCTACACCTTC.

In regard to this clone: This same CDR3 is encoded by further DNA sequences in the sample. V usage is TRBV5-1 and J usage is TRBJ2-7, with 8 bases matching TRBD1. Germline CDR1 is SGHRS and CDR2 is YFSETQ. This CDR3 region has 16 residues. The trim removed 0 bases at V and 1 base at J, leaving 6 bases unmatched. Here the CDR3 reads CASSLGDRGRSYEQYF. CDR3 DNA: TGCGCCAGCAGCTTGGGAGACAGGGGTAGATCCTACGAGCAGTACTTC.

The CDR3 region has the DNA TGTGCCAGCAGCCACAGAGGTGAGACAGGGACTTCTGGGGCCAACGTCCTGACTTTC. It specifies CASSHRGETGTSGANVLTF. The V and J genes are TRBV5-5 and TRBJ2-6, with a weak D call TRBD1 (7 bases). The germline gives CDR1 SGHKS, CDR2 YYEKEE (reference sequence). The CDR3 has 19 amino acids. With 4 bases removed from V and 1 base from J, the gap between germline ends came to 21 bases.

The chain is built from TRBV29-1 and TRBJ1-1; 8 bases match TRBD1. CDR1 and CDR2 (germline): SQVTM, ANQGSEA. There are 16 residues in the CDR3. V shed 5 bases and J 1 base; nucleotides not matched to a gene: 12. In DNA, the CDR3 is TGCAGCGTTTTTACAGGGGGGAAAGTACGGAACACTGAAGCTTTCTTT. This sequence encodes CSVFTGGKVRNTEAFF.

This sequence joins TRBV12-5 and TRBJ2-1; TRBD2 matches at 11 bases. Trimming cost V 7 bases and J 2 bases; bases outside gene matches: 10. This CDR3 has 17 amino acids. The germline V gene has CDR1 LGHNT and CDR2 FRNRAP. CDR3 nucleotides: TGTGCTAGTGCCCCCATAGCGGGAGGGAATACCTACAATGAGCAGTTCTTC. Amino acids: CASAPIAGGNTYNEQFF. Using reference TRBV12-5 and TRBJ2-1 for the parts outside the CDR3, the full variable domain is DARVTQTPRHKVTEMGQEVTMRCQPILGHNTVFWYRQTMMQGLELLAYFRNRAPLDDSGMPKDRFSAEMPDATLATLKIQPSEPRDSAVYFCASAPIAGGNTYNEQFFGPGTRLTVL.

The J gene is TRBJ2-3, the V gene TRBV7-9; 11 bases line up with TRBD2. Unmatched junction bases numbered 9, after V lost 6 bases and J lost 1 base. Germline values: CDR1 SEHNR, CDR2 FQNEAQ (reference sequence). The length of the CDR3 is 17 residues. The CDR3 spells CASREVLSGRGTDTQYF. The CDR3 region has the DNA TGTGCCAGCAGGGAGGTACTTAGCGGGAGGGGCACAGATACGCAGTATTTT.

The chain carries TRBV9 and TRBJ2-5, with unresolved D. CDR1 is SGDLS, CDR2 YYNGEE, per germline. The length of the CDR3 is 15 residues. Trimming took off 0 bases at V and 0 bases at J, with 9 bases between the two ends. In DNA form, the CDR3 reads TGTGCCAGCAGCGTAGCCGTCGGGTACCAAGAGACCCAGTACTTC. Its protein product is CASSVAVGYQETQYF.

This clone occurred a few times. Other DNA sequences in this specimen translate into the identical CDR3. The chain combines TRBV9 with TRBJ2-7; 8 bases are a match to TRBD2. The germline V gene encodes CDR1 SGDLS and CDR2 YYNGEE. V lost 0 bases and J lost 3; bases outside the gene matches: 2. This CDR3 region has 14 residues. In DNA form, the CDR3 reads TGTGCCAGCAGCGTAGGTACTAGCGGCTACGAGCAGTACTTC. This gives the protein CASSVGTSGYEQYF.

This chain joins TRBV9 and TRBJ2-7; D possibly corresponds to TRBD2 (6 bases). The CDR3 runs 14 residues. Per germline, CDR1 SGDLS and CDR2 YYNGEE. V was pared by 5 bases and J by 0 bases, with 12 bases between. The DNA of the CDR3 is TGTGCCAGCAGTCCAGCGGGCAGCTCCTACGAGCAGTACTTC. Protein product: CASSPAGSSYEQYF.

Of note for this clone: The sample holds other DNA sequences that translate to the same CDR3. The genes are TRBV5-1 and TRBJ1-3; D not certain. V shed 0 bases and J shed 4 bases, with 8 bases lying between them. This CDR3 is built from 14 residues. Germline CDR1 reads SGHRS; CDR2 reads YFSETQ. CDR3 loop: CASSLGSAGNTIYF. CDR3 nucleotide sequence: TGCGCCAGCAGCTTGGGGTCGGCGGGAAACACCATATATTTT.

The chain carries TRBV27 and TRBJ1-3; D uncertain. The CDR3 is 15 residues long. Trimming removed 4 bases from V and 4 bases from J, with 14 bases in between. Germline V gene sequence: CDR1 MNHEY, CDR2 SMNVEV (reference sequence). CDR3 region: CASSYNLDGGNTIYF. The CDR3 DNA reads TGTGCCAGCAGTTACAACTTGGACGGCGGAAACACCATATATTTT.

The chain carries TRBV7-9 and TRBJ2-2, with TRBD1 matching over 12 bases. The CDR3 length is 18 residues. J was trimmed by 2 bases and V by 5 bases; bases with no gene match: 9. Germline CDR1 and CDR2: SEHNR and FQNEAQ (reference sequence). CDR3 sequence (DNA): TGTGCCAGCAGCGCGCCGGGACAGGGGGCGATCAACACCGGGGAGCTGTTTTTT. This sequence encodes CASSAPGQGAINTGELFF.

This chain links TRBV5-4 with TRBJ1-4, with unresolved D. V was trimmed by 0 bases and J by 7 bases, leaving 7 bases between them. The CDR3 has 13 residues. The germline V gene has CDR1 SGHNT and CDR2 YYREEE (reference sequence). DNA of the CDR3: TGTGCCAGCAGCTTGGCCTTGGGTGAAAAACTGTTTTTT. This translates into CASSLALGEKLFF.

CDR3 bases: TGTGCCAGCAGCTCTGGACAGGGGATCGGGGAGCTGTTTTTT. Protein sequence: CASSSGQGIGELFF. The V call is TRBV7-6, the J call TRBJ2-2; TRBD1 matches 9 bases. Germline values: CDR1 SGHVS, CDR2 FNYEAQ. Unmatched junction bases numbered 4, after V lost 4 bases and J lost 7 bases. This CDR3 comprises 14 residues.

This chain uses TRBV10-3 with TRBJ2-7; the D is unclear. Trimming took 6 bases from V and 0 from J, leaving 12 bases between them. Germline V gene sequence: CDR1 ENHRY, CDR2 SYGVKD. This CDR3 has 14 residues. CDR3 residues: CAIRKDRSSYEQYF. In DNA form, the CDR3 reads TGTGCCATCAGAAAAGACCGCTCCTCCTACGAGCAGTACTTC.

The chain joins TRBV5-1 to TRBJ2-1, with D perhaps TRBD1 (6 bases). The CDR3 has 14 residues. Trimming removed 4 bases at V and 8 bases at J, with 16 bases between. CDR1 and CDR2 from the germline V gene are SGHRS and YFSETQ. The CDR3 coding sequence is TGCGCCAGCAGCCTATTACAGGGTACGCATGAGCAGTTCTTC. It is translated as CASSLLQGTHEQFF.

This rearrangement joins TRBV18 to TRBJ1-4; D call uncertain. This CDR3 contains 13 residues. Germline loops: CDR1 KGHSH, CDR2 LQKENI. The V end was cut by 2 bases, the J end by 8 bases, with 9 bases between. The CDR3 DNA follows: TGTGCCAGCTCACCAAAGCTAATCGAAAAACTGTTTTTT. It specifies CASSPKLIEKLFF.

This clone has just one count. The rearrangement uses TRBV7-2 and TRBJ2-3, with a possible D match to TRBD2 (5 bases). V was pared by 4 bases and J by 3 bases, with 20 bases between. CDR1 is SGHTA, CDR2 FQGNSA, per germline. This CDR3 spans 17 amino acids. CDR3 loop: CASSSPRLAERTDTQYF. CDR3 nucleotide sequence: TGTGCCAGCAGCTCCCCCCGTTTGGCGGAGCGGACAGATACGCAGTATTTT.

CDR3 in amino acids: CASSELAVSTDTQYF. The CDR3 bases are TGTGCCAGCAGTGAACTAGCGGTCAGCACAGATACGCAGTATTTT. This chain uses TRBV2 with TRBJ2-3; 7 bases map to TRBD2. This CDR3 is 15 amino acids long. Trimming removed 2 bases from V and 0 bases from J; junction bases left unmatched: 2. Germline V gene sequence: CDR1 SNHLY, CDR2 FYNNEI. The full variable domain, rest sourced from reference TRBV2 and TRBJ2-3, is EPEVTQTPSHQVTQMGQEVILRCVPISNHLYFYWYRQILGQKVEFLVSFYNNEISEKSEIFDDQFSVERPDGSNFTLKIRSTKLEDSAMYFCASSELAVSTDTQYFGPGTRLTVL.

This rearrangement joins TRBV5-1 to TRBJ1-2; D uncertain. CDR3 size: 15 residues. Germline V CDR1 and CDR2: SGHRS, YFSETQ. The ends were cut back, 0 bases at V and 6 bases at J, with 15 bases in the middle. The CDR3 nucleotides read TGCGCCAGCAGCTTGGAACCGCGCACGGCTAATGGCTACACCTTC. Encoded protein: CASSLEPRTANGYTF.